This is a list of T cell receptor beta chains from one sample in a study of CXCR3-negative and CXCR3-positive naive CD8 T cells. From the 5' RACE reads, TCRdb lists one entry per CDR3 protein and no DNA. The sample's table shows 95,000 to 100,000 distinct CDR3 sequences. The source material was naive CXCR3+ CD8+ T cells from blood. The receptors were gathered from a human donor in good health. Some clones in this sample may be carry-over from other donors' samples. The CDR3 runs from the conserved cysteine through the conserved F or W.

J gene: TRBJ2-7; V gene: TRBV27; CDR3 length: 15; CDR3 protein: CASSPSSGGTYEQYF
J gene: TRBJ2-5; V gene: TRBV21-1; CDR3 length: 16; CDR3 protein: CASSKAGPRGEETQYF
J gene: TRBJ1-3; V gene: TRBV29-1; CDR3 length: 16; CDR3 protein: CSVEGGGETFGNTIYF
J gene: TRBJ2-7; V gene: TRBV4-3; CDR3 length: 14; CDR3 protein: CASSQGQGRDEQYF
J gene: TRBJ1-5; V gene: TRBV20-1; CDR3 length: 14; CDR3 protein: CSATRVRGLQPQHF
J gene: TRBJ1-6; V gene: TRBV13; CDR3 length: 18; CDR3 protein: CASSLGEGKPNSISPLHF
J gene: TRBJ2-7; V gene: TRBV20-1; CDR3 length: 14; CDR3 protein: CSARSRLGGYEQYF
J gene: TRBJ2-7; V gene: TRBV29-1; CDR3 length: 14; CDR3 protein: CSVELAGQGYEQYF
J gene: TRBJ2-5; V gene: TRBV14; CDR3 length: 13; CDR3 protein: CASSQELTGDQYF
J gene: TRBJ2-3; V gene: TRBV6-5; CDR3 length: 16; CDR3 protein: CASSSFGGAVSDTQYF
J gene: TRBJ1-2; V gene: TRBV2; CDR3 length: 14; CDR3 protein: CASSEMLGGNGYTF
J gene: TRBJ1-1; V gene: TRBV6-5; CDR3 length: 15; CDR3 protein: CASSYSRTGKAEAFF
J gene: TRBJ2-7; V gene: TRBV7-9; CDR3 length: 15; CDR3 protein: CASSSKRALSYEQYF
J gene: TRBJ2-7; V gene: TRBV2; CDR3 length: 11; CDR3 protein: CASSEGGEQYF
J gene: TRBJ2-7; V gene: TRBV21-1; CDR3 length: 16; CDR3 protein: CASSKVSGTGYDEQYF
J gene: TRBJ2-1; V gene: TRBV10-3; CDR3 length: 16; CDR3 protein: CAISEFGQGAGTEQFF
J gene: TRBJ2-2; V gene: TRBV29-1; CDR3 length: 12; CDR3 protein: CSVESGSGELFF
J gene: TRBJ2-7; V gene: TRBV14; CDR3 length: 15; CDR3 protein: CASSQRRGEGFEQYF
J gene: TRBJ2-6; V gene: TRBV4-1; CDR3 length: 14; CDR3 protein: CASSDAWKANVLTF
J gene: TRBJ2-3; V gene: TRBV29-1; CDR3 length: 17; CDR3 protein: CSVEDHGSGTRGDTQYF
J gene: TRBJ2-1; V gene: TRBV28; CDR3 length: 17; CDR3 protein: CASNTLRQASSYNEQFF
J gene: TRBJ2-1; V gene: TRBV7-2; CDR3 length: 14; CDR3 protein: CASSLLASYNEQFF
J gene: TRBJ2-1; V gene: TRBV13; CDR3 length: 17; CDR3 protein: CASSPRTMGQPYNEQFF
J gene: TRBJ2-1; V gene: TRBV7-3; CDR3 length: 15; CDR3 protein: CASSLRGDTYNEQFF
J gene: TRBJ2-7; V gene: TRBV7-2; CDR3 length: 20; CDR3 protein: CASSLRGQAGGLPAPGEQYF
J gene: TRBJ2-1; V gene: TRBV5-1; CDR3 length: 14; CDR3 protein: CATQISPGTDEQFF
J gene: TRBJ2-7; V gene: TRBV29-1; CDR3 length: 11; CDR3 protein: CSVDYGYEQYF
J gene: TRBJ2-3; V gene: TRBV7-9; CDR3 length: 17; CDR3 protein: CASSSSLRDRGQDTQYF
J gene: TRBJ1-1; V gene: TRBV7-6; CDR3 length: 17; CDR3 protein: CASSPQPGQRQNTEAFF
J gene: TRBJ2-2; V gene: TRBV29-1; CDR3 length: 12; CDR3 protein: CSALDNTGELFF
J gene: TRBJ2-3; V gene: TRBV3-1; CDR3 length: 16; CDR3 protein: CASSQESGIDTDTQYF
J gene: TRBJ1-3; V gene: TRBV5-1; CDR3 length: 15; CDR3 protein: CASKTDRGYGNTIYF
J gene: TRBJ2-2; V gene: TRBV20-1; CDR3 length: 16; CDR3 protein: CSARDFQREATGELFF
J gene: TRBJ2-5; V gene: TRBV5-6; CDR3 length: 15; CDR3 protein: CARSLEGYIRETQYF
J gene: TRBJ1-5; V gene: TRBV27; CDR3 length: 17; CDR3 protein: CASSSLPGQGLSQPQHF
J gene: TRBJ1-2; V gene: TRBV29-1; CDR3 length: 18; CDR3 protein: CSVDLPPQGASGIYGYTF
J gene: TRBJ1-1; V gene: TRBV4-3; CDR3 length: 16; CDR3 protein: CASSQDLGFVNTEAFF
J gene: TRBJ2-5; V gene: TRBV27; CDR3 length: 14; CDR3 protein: CASSLYRAGETQYF
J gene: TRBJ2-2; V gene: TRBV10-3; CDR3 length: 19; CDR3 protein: CAIKSPMLAGDLNTGELFF
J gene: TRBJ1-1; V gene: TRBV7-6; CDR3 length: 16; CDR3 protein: CASSLGQGALTTEAFF
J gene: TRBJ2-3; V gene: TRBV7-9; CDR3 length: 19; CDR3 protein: CASSLANFGTSEGTDTQYF
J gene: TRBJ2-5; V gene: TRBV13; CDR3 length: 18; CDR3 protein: CASSFNKVVESRDQTQYF
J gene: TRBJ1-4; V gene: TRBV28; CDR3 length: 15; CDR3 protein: CASSPDGTDGEKLFF
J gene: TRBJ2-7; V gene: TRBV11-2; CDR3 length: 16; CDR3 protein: CASSLFPSGGAYEQYF
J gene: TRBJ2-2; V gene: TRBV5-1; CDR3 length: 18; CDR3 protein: CASSWDTTGTGRTGELFF
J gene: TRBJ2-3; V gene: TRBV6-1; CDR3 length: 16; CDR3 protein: CASTELAGGAPDTQYF